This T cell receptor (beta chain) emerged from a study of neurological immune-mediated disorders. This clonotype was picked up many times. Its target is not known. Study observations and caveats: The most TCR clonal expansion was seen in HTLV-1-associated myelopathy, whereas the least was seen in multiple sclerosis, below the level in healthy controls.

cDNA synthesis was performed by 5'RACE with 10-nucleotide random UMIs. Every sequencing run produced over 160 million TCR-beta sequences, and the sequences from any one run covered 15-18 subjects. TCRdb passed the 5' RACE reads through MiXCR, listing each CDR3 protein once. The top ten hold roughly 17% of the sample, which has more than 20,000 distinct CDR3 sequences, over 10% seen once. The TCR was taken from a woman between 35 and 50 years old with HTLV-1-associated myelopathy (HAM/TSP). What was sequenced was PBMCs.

CDR3 loop: CAIKTVNTEAFF. The DNA of the CDR3 is TGTGCCATCAAAACGGTGAACACTGAAGCTTTCTTT. The chain recombines TRBV10-3 with TRBJ1-1; D gene unclear. CDR1 is ENHRY and CDR2 is SYGVKD in the germline V gene. This CDR3 spans 12 amino acids. Trimming cost V 7 bases and J 0 bases, with 6 bases left between them.